The rows below give T cell receptor beta chains drawn from one sample of a study of control samples from healthy donors and cancer patients. Sequencing used immunoSEQ multiplex PCR; TCRdb keeps in-frame clones, though not all of them. The table has approximately 70,000 clones, about 83% seen once; the top ten hold more than 15%. The sample comprised blood. These receptor sequences come from a man in his sixties in good health. Each CDR3 is given without its conserved first and last residue.

j_gene	v_gene	CDR3aa
TRBJ2-5	TRBV4-2	ASSQGSGRAFETQY
TRBJ2-1	TRBV7-9	ASSLVGNEQF
TRBJ1-3	TRBV28	ASSLWQAPGNTIY
TRBJ2-1	TRBV27	ASSFGGLDPHEQF
TRBJ1-6	TRBV14	ASSPRPRDGIISSYNSPLH
TRBJ2-1	TRBV5-1	ASSLGEWYNEQF
TRBJ2-5	TRBV7-3	ASSLDGGRATETQY
TRBJ1-5	TRBV19	ASSTNRDSQPQH
TRBJ2-1	TRBV2	ASRDRLSYNEQF
TRBJ1-2	TRBV13	ASSAGNYGYT
TRBJ2-7	TRBV6-5	ASSYSSGRAAGEQY
TRBJ2-7	TRBV29-1	SATTPVGNSYEQY
TRBJ2-1	TRBV7-2	ASSLGGTPNNEQF
TRBJ1-1	TRBV6-5	ASRTDRGNTEAF
TRBJ1-1	TRBV2	ASSEFRTGNTEAF
TRBJ1-5	TRBV5-1	ASSPGTGDQPQH
TRBJ1-2	TRBV25-1	ASRVEGSGYT
TRBJ2-7	TRBV7-2	ASSALLAYEQY
TRBJ1-5	TRBV30	AWSVQGGGVKPQH
TRBJ2-7	TRBV10-3	AISEPGLAGGTGYEQY
TRBJ2-1	TRBV18	ASSLMPFRPSSYNEQF
TRBJ1-5	TRBV5-6	ASSLAGRNSNQPQH
TRBJ1-6	TRBV4-1	ASSQGFNSPLH
TRBJ1-5	TRBV7-8	ASSLARDRNQPQH
TRBJ1-2	TRBV6-1	ASSEQNYGYT
TRBJ1-1	TRBV6-5	ASNWGQNTEAF
TRBJ1-1	TRBV6-6	ASTIGTSTEAF
TRBJ2-1	TRBV28	ASSPPGLAGIEQF
TRBJ1-1	TRBV24-1	APRVVGIDRFETEAF
TRBJ2-7	TRBV6-2/TRBV6-3	ASSYGGDAYEQY
TRBJ1-1	TRBV7-2	ASSRDRNTEAF
TRBJ2-1	TRBV11-2	ASSGDYNEQF
TRBJ2-7	TRBV7-3	ASSLLAGPYEQY
TRBJ2-7	TRBV7-2	ASSLTLAGDEQY
TRBJ2-4	TRBV19	ASSIGKNIQY
TRBJ2-5	TRBV3-1/TRBV3-2	ASSQEGLSGSWQETQY
TRBJ1-4	TRBV5-1	ASTASPGTSNEKLF
TRBJ2-3	TRBV4-2	ASSRSSGSDTQY
TRBJ2-4	TRBV5-6	ASSSPGGAKNIQY
TRBJ2-4	TRBV11-2	ASSPPGLAGGGLQY
TRBJ2-5	TRBV9	ASSVGSGDETQY
TRBJ2-6	TRBV5-4	ASSAGWGIGANVLT
TRBJ2-7	TRBV3-1/TRBV3-2	ASSPQLSGSEQY
TRBJ2-1	TRBV18	ASSREEYNEQF
TRBJ1-5	TRBV19	ASSKGTSNQPQH
TRBJ1-4	TRBV6-5	ASSYGTDEKLF
TRBJ2-1	TRBV7-3	ASSTTPLGEQF
TRBJ2-7	TRBV7-2	ASSSGGSGSSEQY
TRBJ2-1	TRBV30	AWSRTRYNEQF
TRBJ1-6	TRBV6-2/TRBV6-3	ASSQRLDSPLH
TRBJ2-5	TRBV27	ASRKASGGGTQY
TRBJ2-2	TRBV6-6	ASSYGGRDNTGELF
TRBJ1-1	TRBV2	ASSSQGFAF
TRBJ2-7	TRBV3-1/TRBV3-2	ASSHGSYEQY
TRBJ2-1	TRBV7-9	ASSLGLYNEQF